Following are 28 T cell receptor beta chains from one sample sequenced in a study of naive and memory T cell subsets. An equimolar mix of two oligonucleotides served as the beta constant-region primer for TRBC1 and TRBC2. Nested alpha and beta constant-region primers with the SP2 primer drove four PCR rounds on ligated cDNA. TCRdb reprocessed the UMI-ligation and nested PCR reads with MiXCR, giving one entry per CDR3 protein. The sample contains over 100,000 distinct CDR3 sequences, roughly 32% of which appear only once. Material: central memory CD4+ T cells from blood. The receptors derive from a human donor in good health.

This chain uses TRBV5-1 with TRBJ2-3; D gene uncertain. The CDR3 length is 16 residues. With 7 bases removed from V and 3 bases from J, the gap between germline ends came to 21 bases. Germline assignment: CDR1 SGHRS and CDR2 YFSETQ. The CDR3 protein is CASRPGWRAWTDTQYF. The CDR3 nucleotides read TGCGCCAGCCGCCCTGGTTGGAGAGCCTGGACAGATACGCAGTATTTT.

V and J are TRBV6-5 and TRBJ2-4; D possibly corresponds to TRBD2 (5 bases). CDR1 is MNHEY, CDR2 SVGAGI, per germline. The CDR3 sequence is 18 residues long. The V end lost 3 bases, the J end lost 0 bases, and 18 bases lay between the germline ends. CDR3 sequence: CASSYSRETRLAKNIQYF. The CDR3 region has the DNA TGTGCCAGCAGTTATTCCCGGGAAACACGACTAGCCAAAAACATTCAGTACTTC.

For the CDR3, the DNA is TGTGCCAGCAGACAGCGGGAGGTTCCATACAATGAGCAGTTCTTC. Protein sequence: CASRQREVPYNEQFF. The rearrangement uses TRBV7-2 and TRBJ2-1, with 9 bases lining up with TRBD2. The trim removed 6 bases at V and 4 bases at J, leaving 7 bases unmatched. Germline V gene sequence: CDR1 SGHTA, CDR2 FQGNSA. This CDR3 spans 15 amino acids.

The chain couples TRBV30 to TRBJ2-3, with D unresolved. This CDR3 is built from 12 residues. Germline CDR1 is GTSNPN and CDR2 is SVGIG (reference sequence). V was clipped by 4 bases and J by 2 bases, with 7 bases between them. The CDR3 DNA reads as TGTGCCTGGACTCTAAACACAGATACGCAGTATTTT. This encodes CAWTLNTDTQYF.

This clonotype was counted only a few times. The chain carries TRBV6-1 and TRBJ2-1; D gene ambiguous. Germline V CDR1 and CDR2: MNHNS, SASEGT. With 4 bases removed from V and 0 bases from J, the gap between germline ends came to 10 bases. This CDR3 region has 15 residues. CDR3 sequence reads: CASSVGQSSYNEQFF. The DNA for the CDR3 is TGTGCCAGCAGTGTTGGCCAAAGCTCCTACAATGAGCAGTTCTTC.

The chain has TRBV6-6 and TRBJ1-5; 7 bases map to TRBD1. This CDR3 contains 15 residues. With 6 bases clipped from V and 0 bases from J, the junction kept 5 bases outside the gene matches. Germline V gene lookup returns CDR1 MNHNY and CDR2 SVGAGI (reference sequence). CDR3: CASRRDRDSNQPQHF. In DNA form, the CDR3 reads TGTGCCAGCAGACGCGACAGGGATAGCAATCAGCCCCAGCATTTT.

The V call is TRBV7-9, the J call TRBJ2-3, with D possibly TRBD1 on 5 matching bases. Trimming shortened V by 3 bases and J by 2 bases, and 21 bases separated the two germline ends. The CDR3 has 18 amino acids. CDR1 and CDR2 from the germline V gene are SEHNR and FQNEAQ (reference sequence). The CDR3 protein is CASSLGQWGRKFTDTQYF. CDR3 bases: TGTGCCAGCAGCTTGGGGCAATGGGGCAGAAAATTCACAGATACGCAGTATTTT. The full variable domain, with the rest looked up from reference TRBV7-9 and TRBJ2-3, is DTGVSQNPRHKITKRGQNVTFRCDPISEHNRLYWYRQTLGQGPEFLTYFQNEAQLEKSRLLSDRFSAERPKGSFSTLEIQRTEQGDSAMYLCASSLGQWGRKFTDTQYFGPGTRLTVL.

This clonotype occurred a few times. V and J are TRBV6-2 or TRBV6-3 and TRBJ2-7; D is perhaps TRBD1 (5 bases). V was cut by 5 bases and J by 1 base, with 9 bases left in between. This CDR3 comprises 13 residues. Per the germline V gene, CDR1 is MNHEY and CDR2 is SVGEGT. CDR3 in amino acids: CASSLGRSYEQYF. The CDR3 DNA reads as TGTGCCAGCAGTCTGGGGCGTTCCTACGAGCAGTACTTC.

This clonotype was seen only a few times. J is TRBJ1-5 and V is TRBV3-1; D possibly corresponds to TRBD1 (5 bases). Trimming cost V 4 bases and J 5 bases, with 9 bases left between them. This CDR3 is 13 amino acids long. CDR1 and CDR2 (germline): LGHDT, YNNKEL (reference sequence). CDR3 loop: CASSPGRDQPQHF. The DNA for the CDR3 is TGTGCCAGCAGCCCAGGCAGGGATCAGCCCCAGCATTTT. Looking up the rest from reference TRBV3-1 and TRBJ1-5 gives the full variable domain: DTAVSQTPKYLVTQMGNDKSIKCEQNLGHDTMYWYKQDSKKFLKIMFSYNNKELIINETVPNRFSPKSPDKAHLNLHINSLELGDSAVYFCASSPGRDQPQHFGDGTRLSIL.

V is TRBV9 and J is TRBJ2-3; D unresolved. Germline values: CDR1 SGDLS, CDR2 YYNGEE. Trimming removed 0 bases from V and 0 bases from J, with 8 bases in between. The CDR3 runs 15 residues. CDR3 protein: CASSVGQPSTDTQYF. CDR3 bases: TGTGCCAGCAGCGTAGGGCAACCCAGCACAGATACGCAGTATTTT.

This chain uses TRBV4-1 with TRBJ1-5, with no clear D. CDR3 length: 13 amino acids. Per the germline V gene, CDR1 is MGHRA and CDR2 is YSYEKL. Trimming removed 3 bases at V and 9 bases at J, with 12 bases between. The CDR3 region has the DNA TGCGCCAGCAGCCATGATAGATCGCGGCCCCAGCATTTT. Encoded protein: CASSHDRSRPQHF.

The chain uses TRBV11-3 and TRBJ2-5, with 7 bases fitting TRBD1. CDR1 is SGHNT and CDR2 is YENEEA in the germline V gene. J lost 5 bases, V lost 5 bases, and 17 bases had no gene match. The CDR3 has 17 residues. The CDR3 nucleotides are TGTGCCAGCAGCCCCGGGACAGTCTCGTCAACAGGGGAGACCCAGTACTTC. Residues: CASSPGTVSSTGETQYF.

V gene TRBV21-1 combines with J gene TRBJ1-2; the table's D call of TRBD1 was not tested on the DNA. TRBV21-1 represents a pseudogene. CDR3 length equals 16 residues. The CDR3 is CASSKSGQDRNYGYTF. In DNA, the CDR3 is TGTGCCAGCAGCAAGAGTGGGCAGGACAGAAACTATGGCTACACCTTC.

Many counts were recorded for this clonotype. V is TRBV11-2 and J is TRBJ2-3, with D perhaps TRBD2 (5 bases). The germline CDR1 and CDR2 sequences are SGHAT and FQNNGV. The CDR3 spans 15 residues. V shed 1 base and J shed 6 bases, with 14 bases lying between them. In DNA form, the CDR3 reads TGTGCCAGCAGCTTAGTTCGGGGTGATCGGGATACGCAGTATTTT. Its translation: CASSLVRGDRDTQYF. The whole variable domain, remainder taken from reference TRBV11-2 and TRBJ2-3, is EAGVAQSPRYKIIEKRQSVAFWCNPISGHATLYWYQQILGQGPKLLIQFQNNGVVDDSQLPKDRFSAERLKGVDSTLKIQPAKLEDSAVYLCASSLVRGDRDTQYFGPGTRLTVL.

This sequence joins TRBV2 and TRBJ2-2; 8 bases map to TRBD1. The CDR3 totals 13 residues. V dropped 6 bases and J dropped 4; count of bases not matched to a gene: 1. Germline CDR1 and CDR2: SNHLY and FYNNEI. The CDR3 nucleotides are TGTGCCAGCAGGGGACAGGCCACCGGGGAGCTGTTTTTT. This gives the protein CASRGQATGELFF.

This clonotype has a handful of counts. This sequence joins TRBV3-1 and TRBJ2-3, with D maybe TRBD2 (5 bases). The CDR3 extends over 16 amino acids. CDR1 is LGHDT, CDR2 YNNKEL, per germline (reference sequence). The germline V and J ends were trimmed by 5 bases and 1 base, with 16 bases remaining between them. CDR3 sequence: CASSSRAERGTDTQYF. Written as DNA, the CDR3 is TGTGCCAGCAGCTCCCGAGCGGAGAGGGGCACAGATACGCAGTATTTT.

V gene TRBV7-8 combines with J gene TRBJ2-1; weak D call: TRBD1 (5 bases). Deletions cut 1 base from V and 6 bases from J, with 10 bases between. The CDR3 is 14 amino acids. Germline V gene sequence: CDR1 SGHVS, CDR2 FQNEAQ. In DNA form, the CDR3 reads TGTGCCAGCAGCTTAGGGACATTCCGCAATGAGCAGTTCTTC. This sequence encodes CASSLGTFRNEQFF.

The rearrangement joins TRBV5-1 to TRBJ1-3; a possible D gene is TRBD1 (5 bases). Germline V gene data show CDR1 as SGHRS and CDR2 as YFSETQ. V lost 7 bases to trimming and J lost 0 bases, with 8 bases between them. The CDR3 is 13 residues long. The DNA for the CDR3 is TGCGCCAGCCGACAGATCTCTGGAAACACCATATATTTT. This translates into CASRQISGNTIYF.

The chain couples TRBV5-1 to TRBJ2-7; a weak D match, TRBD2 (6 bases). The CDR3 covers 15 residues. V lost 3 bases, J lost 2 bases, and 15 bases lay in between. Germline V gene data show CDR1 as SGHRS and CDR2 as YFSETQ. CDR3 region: CASSSLKDYAYEQYF. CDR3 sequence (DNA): TGCGCCAGCAGCTCGCTGAAGGACTACGCCTACGAGCAGTACTTC.

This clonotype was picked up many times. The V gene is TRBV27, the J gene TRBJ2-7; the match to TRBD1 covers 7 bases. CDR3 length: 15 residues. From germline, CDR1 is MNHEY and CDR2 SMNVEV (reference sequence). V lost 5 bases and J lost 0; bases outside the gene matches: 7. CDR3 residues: CASSKSGTVSYEQYF. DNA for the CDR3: TGTGCCAGCAGTAAATCCGGGACAGTCTCCTACGAGCAGTACTTC.

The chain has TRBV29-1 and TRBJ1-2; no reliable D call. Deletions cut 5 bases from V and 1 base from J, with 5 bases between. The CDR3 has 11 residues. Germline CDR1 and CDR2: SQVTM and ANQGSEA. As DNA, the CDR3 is TGCAGCGTTACCCTTAACTATGGCTACACCTTC. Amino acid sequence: CSVTLNYGYTF.

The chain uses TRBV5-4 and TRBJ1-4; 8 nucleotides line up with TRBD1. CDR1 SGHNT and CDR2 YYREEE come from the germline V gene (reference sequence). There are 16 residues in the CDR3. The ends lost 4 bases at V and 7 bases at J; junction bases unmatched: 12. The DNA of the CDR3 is TGTGCCAGCAGCCCCGGCGACAGGGGCAACGTTGAAAAACTGTTTTTT. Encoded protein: CASSPGDRGNVEKLFF.

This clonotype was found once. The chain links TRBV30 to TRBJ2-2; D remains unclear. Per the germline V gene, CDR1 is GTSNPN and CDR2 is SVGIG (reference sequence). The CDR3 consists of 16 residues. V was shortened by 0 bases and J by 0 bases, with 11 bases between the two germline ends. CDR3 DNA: TGTGCCTGGAGTGTGAAGAAGGGCGCGAACACCGGGGAGCTGTTTTTT. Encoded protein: CAWSVKKGANTGELFF. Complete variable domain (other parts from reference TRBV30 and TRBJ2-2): SQTIHQWPATLVQPVGSPLSLECTVEGTSNPNLYWYRQAAGRGLQLLFYSVGIGQISSEVPQNLSASRPQDRQFILSSKKLLLSDSGFYLCAWSVKKGANTGELFFGEGSRLTVL.

The CDR3 spells CAISWGAEETQYF. The CDR3 DNA reads TGTGCCATCAGTTGGGGGGCCGAAGAGACCCAGTACTTC. This chain connects TRBV10-3 to TRBJ2-5; D possibly matches TRBD1 or TRBD2 (6 bases each). V was trimmed by 5 bases and J by 3 bases, leaving 10 bases between them. The CDR3 covers 13 residues. Germline V lookup: CDR1 ENHRY, CDR2 SYGVKD.

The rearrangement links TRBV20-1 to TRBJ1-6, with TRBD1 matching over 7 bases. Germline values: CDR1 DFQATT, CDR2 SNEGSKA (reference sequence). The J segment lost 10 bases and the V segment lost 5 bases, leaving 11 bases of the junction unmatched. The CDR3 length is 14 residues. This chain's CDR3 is CSAGRRQGKSPLHF. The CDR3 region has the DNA TGCAGTGCTGGGCGCCGACAGGGAAAATCACCCCTCCACTTT.

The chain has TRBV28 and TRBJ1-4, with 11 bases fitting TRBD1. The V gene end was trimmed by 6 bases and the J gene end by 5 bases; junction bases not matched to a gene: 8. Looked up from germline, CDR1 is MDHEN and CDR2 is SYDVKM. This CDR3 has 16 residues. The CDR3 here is CASSQTGTGGNEKLFF. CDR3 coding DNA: TGTGCCAGCAGCCAAACCGGGACAGGGGGAAATGAAAAACTGTTTTTT.

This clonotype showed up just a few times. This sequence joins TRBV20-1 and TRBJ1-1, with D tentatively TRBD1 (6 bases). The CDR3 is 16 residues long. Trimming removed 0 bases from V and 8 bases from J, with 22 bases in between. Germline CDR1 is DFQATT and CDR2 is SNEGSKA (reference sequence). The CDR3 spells CSARDSMVGMGAEAFF. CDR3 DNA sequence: TGCAGTGCTAGAGATTCGATGGTCGGGATGGGGGCCGAAGCTTTCTTT.

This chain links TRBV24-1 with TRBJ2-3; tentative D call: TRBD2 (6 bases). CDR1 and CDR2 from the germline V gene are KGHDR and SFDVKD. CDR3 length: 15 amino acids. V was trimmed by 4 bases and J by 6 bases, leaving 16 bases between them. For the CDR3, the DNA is TGTGCCACCAGTGAGGGGGGAGGAGGGACCGATACGCAGTATTTT. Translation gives CATSEGGGGTDTQYF.